What follows describes a single T cell receptor beta chain. Its antigen is unknown. Nothing much larger sits one base from this clone, and base qualities are not available. These data are taken from a study of response to subunit inactivated influenza vaccine (dated by TCRdb to the late 2010s). Background for the entire study: To follow how T cells responded to a trivalent subunit inactivated influenza vaccine, the researchers relied on deep quantitative profiling of the T cell receptor repertoire. General study outcomes and caveats: It was suggested by the authors that each seasonal influenza vaccination may recruit only a limited number of new T cells.

The method was RT-PCR. Sequencing relied on an Illumina HiSeq 2500. TCRdb ran its own pipeline on the public reads, namely fastp trimming at Q25 and MiXCR clone calling, and kept in-frame beta chains. Identical CDR3 proteins give one entry, which carries the most common genes and DNA. The sample contains a few hundred thousand distinct CDR3 sequences, just over 20% of them found a single time. The biggest ten clones account for roughly 10% of the sample. The germline V gene sets CDR1 to WSHSY and CDR2 to SAAADI. The CDR3 has 12 amino acids, counting the end cysteine and phenylalanine. Only the CDR3 part of the read is kept: 36 bases, read in frame from the first base.

The rearranged chain carries TRBV10-2 and TRBJ2-5; tentative D gene TRBD2, with 5 bases matching. With the DNA end fitting TRBJ2-1 better, the J assignment may be wrong. The receptor's source is a man between 50 and 75 years old who received an inactivated influenza vaccine. Donor details come from another sample of the same person, matched by shared clones. The sequences come from PBMCs from blood, collected roughly 20 months after vaccination. The nucleotide sequence is given as TGCGCCAGCAGTGACTTGGGAGAGACCCAGTTCTTC. It translates as CASSDLGETQFF.